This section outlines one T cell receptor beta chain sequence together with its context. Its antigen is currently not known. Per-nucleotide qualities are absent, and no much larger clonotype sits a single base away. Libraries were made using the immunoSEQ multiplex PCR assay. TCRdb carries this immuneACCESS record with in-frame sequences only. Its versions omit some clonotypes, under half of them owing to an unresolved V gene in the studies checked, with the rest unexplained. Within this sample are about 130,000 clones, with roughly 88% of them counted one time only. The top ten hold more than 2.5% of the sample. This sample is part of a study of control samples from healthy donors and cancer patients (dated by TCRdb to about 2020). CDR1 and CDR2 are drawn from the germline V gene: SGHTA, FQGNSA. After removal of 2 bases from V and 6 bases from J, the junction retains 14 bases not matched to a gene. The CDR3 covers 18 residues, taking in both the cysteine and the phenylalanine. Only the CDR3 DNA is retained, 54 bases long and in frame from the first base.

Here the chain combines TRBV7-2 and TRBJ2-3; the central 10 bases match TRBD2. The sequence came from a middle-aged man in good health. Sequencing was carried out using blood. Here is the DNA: TGTGCCAGCAGCTTACCTAGCGGGGGCCCTTTGAGAGGTGATACGCAGTATTTT. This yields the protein CASSLPSGGPLRGDTQYF.